This T cell receptor (beta chain) was sequenced during a study of long-term antiretroviral therapy in people with HIV. V was pared by 4 bases and J by 7 bases, with 17 bases between. Germline V gene sequence: CDR1 SGHNT, CDR2 YENEEA. This CDR3 has 15 residues. Every specimen provided roughly 1-10 million cryopreserved PBMC before DNA extraction took place. Findings of the study overall: Post-ART diversity increased but stayed below transplant donor controls. From about 2003 to 2017, blood was obtained, possibly while participants received older ART regimens.

As regards this clone: Antigen unknown.

Survey-level immunoSEQ v3.0 assays were run. The study targeted 40,000-50,000 T-cell genomes per sample in sequencing. TCRdb keeps only in-frame clones here, not all; method: immunoSEQ multiplex PCR. The profile covers about 24,000 clones, with 87% appearing a single time and roughly 8.9% taken by the ten largest. The clonotype originates from a man aged 50 or older with HIV. The starting material was unsorted PBMCs, obtained 1.8 years before starting antiretroviral therapy. This chain links TRBV11-3 with TRBJ2-1; TRBD2 is a possible D gene (6 bases). CDR3 protein: CASSSPGGVGNEQFF. CDR3 nucleotides: TGTGCCAGCAGCTCGCCCGGCGGGGTGGGTAATGAGCAGTTCTTC.